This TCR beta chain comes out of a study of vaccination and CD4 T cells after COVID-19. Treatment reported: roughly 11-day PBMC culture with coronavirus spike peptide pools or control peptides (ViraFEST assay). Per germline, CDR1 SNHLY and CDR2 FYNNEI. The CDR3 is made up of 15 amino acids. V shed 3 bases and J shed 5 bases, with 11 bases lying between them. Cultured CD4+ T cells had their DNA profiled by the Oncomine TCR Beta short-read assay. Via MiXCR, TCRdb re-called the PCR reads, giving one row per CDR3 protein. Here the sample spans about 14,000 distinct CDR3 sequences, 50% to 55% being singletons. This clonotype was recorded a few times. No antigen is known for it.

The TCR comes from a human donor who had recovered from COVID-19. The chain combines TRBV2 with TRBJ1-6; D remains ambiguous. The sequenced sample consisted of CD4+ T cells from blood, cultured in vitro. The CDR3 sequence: CASSEINGNNSPLHF. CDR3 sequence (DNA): TGTGCCAGCAGTGAGATCAACGGGAATAATTCACCCCTCCACTTT. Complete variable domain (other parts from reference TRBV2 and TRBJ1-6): EPEVTQTPSHQVTQMGQEVILRCVPISNHLYFYWYRQILGQKVEFLVSFYNNEISEKSEIFDDQFSVERPDGSNFTLKIRSTKLEDSAMYFCASSEINGNNSPLHFGNGTRLTVT.